This TCR beta chain was sequenced during a study of blood T cell repertoires in COVID-19. Sequenced by immunoSEQ multiplex PCR; TCRdb stores in-frame clones only, minus some. Of 200,000 to 300,000 clones listed, 83% are singletons. In germline, CDR1 is MDHEN, CDR2 SYDVKM. This CDR3 has 19 residues. V gave up 2 bases and J gave up 4 bases; unmatched junction bases: 15. The receptor's source is a human donor in a cohort sampled during active COVID-19. The rearrangement joins TRBV28 to TRBJ2-3; 10 bases align to TRBD2. The specimen sequenced was peripheral blood. CDR3 nucleotide sequence: TGTGCCAGCAGTTTAGCCACACTCGGGAGCGGGAGGGCCCCAGATACGCAGTATTTT. It translates to CASSLATLGSGRAPDTQYF.